Listed here are 8 T cell receptor beta chains from one sample, sequenced in a study of cytomegalovirus exposure and HLA in healthy donors. PCR involved 60 Vbeta and 13 Jbeta primers. Profiling relied on immunoSEQ multiplex PCR, and the TCRdb table lists in-frame clones only, not all of them. The profile covers about 150,000 clones, with less than 90% appearing a single time and 1.5% taken by the ten largest. The sample consisted of PBMCs. The receptors were sampled from a middle-aged man in good health and CMV-seronegative.

The sample holds a few counts of this clone. The gene calls are TRBV4-3 and TRBJ2-7; D remains ambiguous. The CDR3 runs 14 residues. Trimming cost V 0 bases and J 1 base, with 7 bases left between them. The germline CDR1 and CDR2 sequences are LGHNA and YSLEER. Written as DNA, the CDR3 is TGCGCCAGCAGCCAAGATCATCGGTCCTACGAGCAGTACTTC. This codes for CASSQDHRSYEQYF.

The rearrangement links TRBV29-1 to TRBJ2-3; 13 bases line up with TRBD2. Germline CDR1 SQVTM, CDR2 ANQGSEA. J gave up 7 bases and V 0 bases, and 7 bases lay outside the gene matches. This CDR3 spans 16 amino acids. CDR3 loop: CSVEEGPGLAGYTQYF. CDR3 coding DNA: TGCAGCGTTGAAGAGGGACCGGGACTAGCGGGGTATACGCAGTATTTT.

The rearrangement links TRBV11-2 to TRBJ2-2, with D possibly being TRBD2 (6 bases). Germline CDR1 reads SGHAT; CDR2 reads FQNNGV. This CDR3 comprises 14 residues. Trimming left V 2 bases short and J 6 bases short, with 10 bases between. CDR3 residues: CASSLTGVAGELFF. CDR3 nucleotides: TGTGCCAGCAGCTTAACGGGAGTTGCCGGGGAGCTGTTTTTT. The whole variable domain, remainder taken from reference TRBV11-2 and TRBJ2-2, is EAGVAQSPRYKIIEKRQSVAFWCNPISGHATLYWYQQILGQGPKLLIQFQNNGVVDDSQLPKDRFSAERLKGVDSTLKIQPAKLEDSAVYLCASSLTGVAGELFFGEGSRLTVL.

This chain links TRBV4-3 with TRBJ2-7; possible D gene TRBD2, 5 bases. Germline assignment: CDR1 LGHNA and CDR2 YSLEER. This CDR3 spans 14 amino acids. Trimming took off 4 bases at V and 3 bases at J, with 13 bases between the two ends. In nucleotides, the CDR3 is TGCGCCAGCAGCCGCCAAAGAGGAGGCTACGAGCAGTACTTC. Protein sequence: CASSRQRGGYEQYF.

This chain joins TRBV11-1 and TRBJ2-5, with D unresolved. The germline CDR1 and CDR2 sequences are SGHAT and FQDESV (reference sequence). The CDR3 runs 13 residues. V was pared by 1 base and J by 2 bases, with 5 bases between. CDR3 amino acids: CASSLGRQETQYF. DNA for the CDR3: TGTGCCAGCAGCTTAGGCAGACAAGAGACCCAGTACTTC.

This chain joins TRBV15 and TRBJ2-7; TRBD1 matches at 10 bases. The germline V gene has CDR1 LNHNV and CDR2 YYDKDF (reference sequence). V gave up 4 bases and J gave up 0 bases; unmatched junction bases: 21. CDR3 length: 21 amino acids. The DNA for the CDR3 is TGTGCCACCAGCACCCTACTTAGTGCGACAGGGGGCCTAGGCGACTCCTACGAGCAGTACTTC. Its translation is CATSTLLSATGGLGDSYEQYF.

V and J are TRBV15 and TRBJ2-7; D might be TRBD2 (6 bases). V gave up 3 bases and J gave up 0 bases, with 15 bases separating them. Germline lookup yields CDR1 LNHNV and CDR2 YYDKDF (reference sequence). The CDR3 consists of 16 residues. The CDR3 DNA follows: TGTGCCACCAGCAGGGCCCGGGGGACTCGCTCCTACGAGCAGTACTTC. Translated: CATSRARGTRSYEQYF.

V and J are TRBV28 and TRBJ1-2, with D possibly being TRBD1 (6 bases). Germline CDR1 reads MDHEN; CDR2 reads SYDVKM. V dropped 2 bases and J dropped 9 bases, with 7 bases sitting between them. The CDR3 spans 11 residues. The CDR3 here is CASSLGTSYTF. The CDR3 nucleotides are TGTGCCAGCAGTTTAGGGACAAGCTACACCTTC.